This T cell receptor beta chain is from a study of HIV-infected children after antiretroviral therapy interruption. About the research overall: Weeks 0, 12, interruption end (24 or 48), and about 3 years post-study gave interruption-arm samples.

This clonotype was counted many times. Unique molecular identifiers were included in an RNA-based 3' RACE TCR library. TCRdb re-derived calls from the 3' RACE reads in MiXCR, one entry per CDR3 protein. The data show 4,000 to 4,500 distinct CDR3 sequences, with approximately 4.8% seen just once and roughly 24% held by the top ten. Indicated treatment: PENTA 11 planned treatment interruption arm or continuous ART arm. V shed 1 base, J shed 5 bases, and the junction held 11 bases outside the gene matches. CDR1 is SQVTM and CDR2 is ANQGSEA in the germline V gene. The CDR3 contains 17 residues. The starting material was CD45RO+ CD8+ T cells from PBMCs, pooled from several time points, obtained from a donor given antiretroviral therapy, either interrupted or continuous. Subset here: memory CD8+ CD45RO+ CD45RA- T cells. The genes are TRBV29-1 and TRBJ2-1, with 10 positions matching TRBD2. The sequence derives from a pool of human donors with HIV. The CDR3, as DNA: TGCAGCGTTGAAGTTCGCGCTAGCGGGGGAGTAGACAATGAGCAGTTCTTC. This sequence encodes CSVEVRASGGVDNEQFF.